These 19 T cell receptor beta chains originate from one sample sequenced in a study of T cells in Graves' hyperthyroidism and ophthalmopathy. Amplified regions were TCR beta CDR3 sequences from RNA transcripts. The HTBI set primed first-round TCR CDR3 RT-PCR. TCRdb reprocessed the multiplex PCR reads via MiXCR and lists one record per CDR3 protein. The data contain hundreds of thousands of distinct CDR3 sequences, 38% of them singletons. Sequencing input: blood. These receptors all stem from a man in his late teens or twenties with Graves' hyperthyroidism.

In its sample, this clonotype was seen many times. This chain uses TRBV19 with TRBJ2-7; D not resolved. This CDR3 is 12 amino acids long. V was cut by 5 bases and J by 5 bases, with 10 bases left in between. From germline, CDR1 is LNHDA and CDR2 SQIVND (reference sequence). The CDR3 region is CASSPAGHEQYF. The CDR3 nucleotides are TGTGCCAGTAGTCCCGCTGGCCACGAGCAGTACTTC.

The V and J genes are TRBV12-5 and TRBJ1-2; D is ambiguous. V lost 1 base and J lost 2, with 17 bases in between. This CDR3 spans 17 amino acids. Germline-derived CDR1 and CDR2 are LGHNT and FRNRAP. CDR3 bases: TGTGCTAGTGGTTTGGGGCCCCCCGAGCATCCCAACTATGGCTACACCTTC. Translated: CASGLGPPEHPNYGYTF.

This clonotype has at least ten counts. The chain has TRBV20-1 and TRBJ1-5, with unresolved D. Germline CDR1 DFQATT, CDR2 SNEGSKA (reference sequence). The V gene lost 6 bases and the J gene lost 2 bases, with 11 bases spanning the gap. This CDR3 comprises 13 residues. CDR3 in amino acids: CSAGWAGNQPQHF. Written as DNA, the CDR3 is TGCAGTGCGGGGTGGGCCGGCAATCAGCCCCAGCATTTT.

Comments on this clonotype: A clone one base away is much larger, so this may be a read error. This rearrangement joins TRBV7-2 to TRBJ2-5; the D gene is possibly TRBD2 (5 bases). Trimming cost V 1 base and J 5 bases, with 14 bases left between them. The CDR3 contains 15 residues. Per germline, CDR1 SGHTA and CDR2 FQGNSA. The DNA for the CDR3 is TGTGCCAGCAGCTTAGTAGCCGAGGGCGGGGAGACCCAGTACTTC. As protein: CASSLVAEGGETQYF.

In its sample, this clonotype was seen a few times. The V gene is TRBV9, the J gene TRBJ2-5, with D possibly being TRBD2 (6 bases). The CDR3 runs to 15 residues. Germline CDR1 is SGDLS and CDR2 is YYNGEE. The ends were cut back, 0 bases at V and 5 bases at J, with 14 bases in the middle. CDR3 amino acids: CASSVGSGVGETQYF. The CDR3 DNA reads TGTGCCAGCAGCGTAGGATCGGGGGTAGGGGAGACCCAGTACTTC.

In this sample, this clonotype turned up a few times. The V gene is TRBV19, the J gene TRBJ1-4, with no clear D. This CDR3 contains 15 residues. Per germline, CDR1 LNHDA and CDR2 SQIVND (reference sequence). V was clipped by 7 bases and J by 0 bases, with 12 bases between them. The CDR3 DNA follows: TGTGCCAGTAAAGTGAGACTCGCAACTAATGAAAAACTGTTTTTT. As protein: CASKVRLATNEKLFF.

The chain recombines TRBV4-2 with TRBJ1-5; D is possibly TRBD1 (6 bases). From germline, CDR1 is LGHNA and CDR2 YNFKEQ. CDR3 length equals 16 residues. Deletions cut 0 bases from V and 6 bases from J, with 15 bases between. CDR3 sequence: CASSQEGGGEGQPQHF. Written as DNA, the CDR3 is TGTGCCAGCAGCCAAGAGGGAGGGGGGGAAGGTCAGCCCCAGCATTTT.

Comments on this clonotype: A read error may account for a junction end that differs from germline. The CDR3 DNA is TGCGCCAGCAGCCAAGATGCGACATCCATTTACGAGCAGTACTTC. This sequence encodes CASSQDATSIYEQYF. The V and J genes are TRBV5-5 and TRBJ2-7; D is ambiguous. The germline V gene encodes CDR1 SGHKS and CDR2 YYEKEE (reference sequence). There are 15 residues in the CDR3.

This clonotype was counted many times. This chain uses TRBV7-3 with TRBJ1-1; TRBD1 might be the D (5 bases). Germline assignment: CDR1 SGHTA and CDR2 FQGTGA. Deletions cut 1 base from V and 5 bases from J, with 8 bases between. This CDR3 has 13 residues. CDR3 residues: CASSLIGATEAFF. For the CDR3, the DNA is TGTGCCAGCAGCTTAATCGGGGCTACTGAAGCTTTCTTT.

The V call is TRBV7-9, the J call TRBJ1-1; D perhaps matches TRBD1 (5 bases). V was cut by 1 base and J by 5 bases, with 14 bases left in between. Germline CDR1 reads SEHNR; CDR2 reads FQNEAQ (reference sequence). The CDR3 loop spans 15 amino acids. CDR3 in amino acids: CASSLGRQFRTEAFF. The CDR3, as DNA: TGTGCCAGCAGCTTAGGGCGACAGTTTAGGACTGAAGCTTTCTTT.

The genes are TRBV7-2 and TRBJ2-2, with 7 bases matching TRBD1. Germline CDR1 reads SGHTA; CDR2 reads FQGNSA. CDR3 length equals 16 residues. The V gene end was trimmed by 4 bases and the J gene end by 2 bases; junction bases not matched to a gene: 7. The CDR3 region is CASSWSWDRNTGELFF. The CDR3 DNA reads TGTGCCAGCAGCTGGAGCTGGGACAGAAACACCGGGGAGCTGTTTTTT.

This clonotype was recorded once. This could be a read error, since a much larger clone is one nucleotide away. The rearrangement joins TRBV7-2 to TRBJ1-1; no clear D. CDR1 and CDR2 (germline): SGHTA, FQGNSA. The CDR3 extends over 15 amino acids. Trimming took off 5 bases at V and 0 bases at J, with 13 bases between the two ends. DNA of the CDR3: TGTGCCAGCAGCAGTACCTACTCGGTGAACACTGAAGCTTTCTTT. Translation gives CASSSTYSVNTEAFF.

Details on this clonotype: The CDR3 does not end in the conserved phenylalanine or tryptophan, so this is likely a read error. This chain uses TRBV5-1 with TRBJ1-6; D ambiguous. This CDR3 is 12 amino acids long. CDR1 SGHRS and CDR2 YFSETQ come from the germline V gene. The V gene lost 1 base and the J gene lost 7 bases, with 3 bases spanning the gap. This chain's CDR3 is CASSLLNSPLHL. The DNA for the CDR3 is TGCGCCAGCAGCTTGTTGAATTCACCCCTCCACCTT.

The chain uses TRBV20-1 and TRBJ2-7; D is unresolved. The CDR3 is 10 residues long. The germline V gene has CDR1 DFQATT and CDR2 SNEGSKA (reference sequence). Trimming took 5 bases from V and 3 from J, leaving 5 bases between them. The CDR3 sequence is CSAWNYEQYF. As DNA, the CDR3 is TGCAGTGCTTGGAACTACGAGCAGTACTTC.

This clonotype was seen more than once but under ten times. The chain joins TRBV7-2 to TRBJ1-2; TRBD1 agrees at 7 bases. V gave up 5 bases and J gave up 7 bases; unmatched junction bases: 7. The CDR3 contains 13 residues. CDR1 is SGHTA, CDR2 FQGNSA, per germline. In nucleotides, the CDR3 is TGTGCCAGCAGCCCCTGGACAGGTATTGGCTACACCTTC. Translated, it gives CASSPWTGIGYTF.

The sample holds many counts of this clonotype. The CDR3 loop is CASSLRTGSNEKLFF. The CDR3 coding sequence is TGTGCCAGCAGCTTAAGGACAGGGAGTAATGAAAAACTGTTTTTT. The V and J genes are TRBV7-9 and TRBJ1-4, with 8 bases that match TRBD1. Germline values: CDR1 SEHNR, CDR2 FQNEAQ (reference sequence). This CDR3 region has 15 residues. With 2 bases clipped from V and 4 bases from J, the junction kept 3 bases outside the gene matches. Supplemented by reference TRBV7-9 and TRBJ1-4, the full variable domain reads DTGVSQNPRHKITKRGQNVTFRCDPISEHNRLYWYRQTLGQGPEFLTYFQNEAQLEKSRLLSDRFSAERPKGSFSTLEIQRTEQGDSAMYLCASSLRTGSNEKLFFGSGTQLSVL.

This chain uses TRBV4-1 with TRBJ2-7, with 8 bases aligning to TRBD2. Germline CDR1 and CDR2: MGHRA and YSYEKL. The CDR3 has 15 residues. Trimming cost V 1 base and J 6 bases; bases outside gene matches: 8. The CDR3 DNA sequence: TGCGCCAGCAGCCAAGTGCTACTAGCGGCTAGCGAGCAGTACTTC. This codes for CASSQVLLAASEQYF.

This clonotype was seen repeatedly, ten times or more. The V call is TRBV9, the J call TRBJ1-1; TRBD1 might be the D (5 bases). From germline, CDR1 is SGDLS and CDR2 YYNGEE. V dropped 4 bases and J dropped 5 bases, with 12 bases sitting between them. The length of the CDR3 is 13 residues. The CDR3 DNA reads as TGTGCCAGCAGCTATACTGGGGGTACTGAAGCTTTCTTT. Protein: CASSYTGGTEAFF. Supplemented by reference TRBV9 and TRBJ1-1, the full variable domain reads DSGVTQTPKHLITATGQRVTLRCSPRSGDLSVYWYQQSLDQGLQFLIQYYNGEERAKGNILERFSAQQFPDLHSELNLSSLELGDSALYFCASSYTGGTEAFFGQGTRLTVV.

Note on this clonotype: With a much larger clone just one base away, this may be a read error. The chain employs TRBV29-1 and TRBJ2-2, with 10 bases fitting TRBD2. Germline assignment: CDR1 SQVTM and CDR2 ANQGSEA. Losses at the gene ends were 6 bases for V and 5 bases for J; bases not matched to a gene: 3. This CDR3 has 13 amino acids. The CDR3 loop is CSVSGGVTGELFF. CDR3 bases: TGCAGCGTCAGCGGGGGGGTAACCGGGGAGCTGTTTTTT.